The next 9 T cell receptor beta chains were all read from a single sample in a study of control samples from healthy donors and cancer patients. Profiling relied on immunoSEQ multiplex PCR, and the TCRdb table lists in-frame clones only, not all of them. The sample shows some 130,000 clones, 92% of them seen only once. Sequencing was done on a sample of blood. These receptors all stem from a woman between 45 and 65 years old in good health.

V is TRBV28 and J is TRBJ2-2; 8 bases fit TRBD2. Germline-derived CDR1 and CDR2 are MDHEN and SYDVKM. The trim removed 6 bases at V and 9 bases at J, leaving 12 bases unmatched. The CDR3 spans 15 residues. The CDR3 bases are TGTGCCAGCAGCAAGACCGGGGGGGCGTTTCGGGAGCTGTTTTTT. It translates to CASSKTGGAFRELFF.

The chain has TRBV29-1 and TRBJ2-7, with TRBD1 as a possible D gene (6 bases). This CDR3 is 12 amino acids long. Trimming took off 4 bases at V and 0 bases at J, with 7 bases between the two ends. CDR1 and CDR2 from the germline V gene are SQVTM and ANQGSEA. The CDR3 region has the DNA TGCAGCGTTGTACAGGGCTCCTACGAGCAGTACTTC. It specifies CSVVQGSYEQYF.

CDR3 region: CASSGRTGWNSPLHF. In nucleotides, the CDR3 is TGTGCCAGCAGCGGGAGGACAGGGTGGAATTCACCCCTCCACTTT. The V call is TRBV5-6, the J call TRBJ1-6, with 8 nucleotides matching TRBD1. The germline V gene encodes CDR1 SGHDT and CDR2 YYEEEE. Unmatched junction bases numbered 7, after V lost 4 bases and J lost 7 bases. The CDR3 contains 15 residues.

The chain uses TRBV11-2 and TRBJ1-5, with D possibly being TRBD1 (6 bases). Germline V gives CDR1 SGHAT, CDR2 FQNNGV. With 1 base removed from V and 7 bases from J, the gap between germline ends came to 11 bases. This CDR3 comprises 14 residues. DNA for the CDR3: TGTGCCAGCAGCTTAGCACTCACAGGGCAGCCCCAGCATTTT. Encoded protein: CASSLALTGQPQHF. The full variable domain, with the rest looked up from reference TRBV11-2 and TRBJ1-5, is EAGVAQSPRYKIIEKRQSVAFWCNPISGHATLYWYQQILGQGPKLLIQFQNNGVVDDSQLPKDRFSAERLKGVDSTLKIQPAKLEDSAVYLCASSLALTGQPQHFGDGTRLSIL.

This clone was recorded once. The chain carries TRBV7-9 and TRBJ2-5; no clear D. Trimming took off 4 bases at V and 0 bases at J, with 0 bases between the two ends. Germline-derived CDR1 and CDR2 are SEHNR and FQNEAQ (reference sequence). CDR3 length equals 11 residues. This CDR3 is CASSYQETQYF. The CDR3 DNA follows: TGTGCCAGCAGCTACCAAGAGACCCAGTACTTC.

In this sample, this clone turned up once. This rearrangement joins TRBV11-2 to TRBJ1-2, with TRBD1 matching 8 bases. This CDR3 is 15 amino acids long. Germline trimming cut 1 base from V and 6 bases from J; bases unmatched to any gene: 7. CDR1 is SGHAT, CDR2 FQNNGV, per germline. The CDR3 sequence is CASSLVQGAADGYTF. CDR3 in DNA: TGTGCCAGCAGCTTAGTGCAGGGGGCGGCGGATGGCTACACCTTC.

The V gene is TRBV6-5, the J gene TRBJ2-5, with 7 positions matching TRBD1. CDR1 and CDR2 from the germline V gene are MNHEY and SVGAGI. V was clipped by 11 bases and J by 3 bases; unmatched bases: 9. The CDR3 covers 13 residues. The CDR3 DNA sequence: TGTGCCGCTAAGGGGGCTACTAAAGAGACCCAGTACTTC. It yields the protein CAAKGATKETQYF.

The chain carries TRBV2 and TRBJ2-5; D ambiguous. Between the trimmed V and J ends, which lost 6 bases and 5 bases, there was a span of 19 bases. Germline CDR1 reads SNHLY; CDR2 reads FYNNEI. This CDR3 region has 15 residues. CDR3 sequence: CASSFGPPLGETQYF. CDR3 DNA: TGTGCCAGCAGCTTTGGACCTCCCCTCGGGGAGACCCAGTACTTC.

The chain links TRBV27 to TRBJ1-6; 9 bases agree with TRBD1. From germline, CDR1 is MNHEY and CDR2 SMNVEV (reference sequence). V dropped 2 bases and J dropped 9; count of bases not matched to a gene: 8. This CDR3 is 16 amino acids long. CDR3 DNA: TGTGCCAGCAGTTTAAAGCCGGGACAGGGAGGTTCACCCCTCCACTTT. Its protein is CASSLKPGQGGSPLHF.